This TCR beta chain was retrieved from a study of memory CD4+ T cells and cytomegalovirus serostatus. Study-level findings and limits: The CMV-associated TCR signature appears largely within the CD4+ memory repertoire. About 40% of the roughly 150 known CMV-associated TCRbeta sequences appeared in CD4+ memory.

This clone was seen once. Its antigen is unknown. This CDR3 region has 15 residues. Germline CDR1 and CDR2: SGHDN and FVKESK. Trimming removed 1 base at V and 7 bases at J, with 13 bases between. Clones were read by immunoSEQ multiplex PCR, and TCRdb kept only the in-frame ones, dropping some. The sample records about 58,000 clones, roughly 84% being singletons. The sort gate was single viable CD3+CD4+CD8-CD45RO+ cells for memory CD4+ T cells. After thawing, CD4+ T cells were positively selected. Input material: memory CD4+ T cells from blood. The TCR originated in an adult in good health and CMV-seronegative. Some clones in this sample may be carry-over from other donors' samples. The V call is TRBV14, the J call TRBJ1-4, with D possibly matching TRBD1 (6 bases). The CDR3, as DNA: TGTGCCAGCAGCCAAGTGTGGGGGCTGGGTGAAAAACTGTTTTTT. It yields the protein CASSQVWGLGEKLFF.